The 13 T cell receptor beta chains below all came from one sample that was sequenced in a study of beta chain features in type 1 diabetes. Study results and caveats: Shortening of TCRB CDR3s, moderate but significant, appeared in all four CD4+ subsets of Type 1 diabetes patients.

These receptors have no known antigen. Expressed TCRB transcripts were sequenced because the isolated RNA had all been reverse transcribed beforehand. Sequencing used immunoSEQ multiplex PCR; TCRdb keeps in-frame clones, though not all of them. Of more than 300,000 clones listed, roughly an eighth are singletons. Sequenced: naive CD4+ T cells from blood. These receptors all come from a woman under 30 with type 1 diabetes.

The chain employs TRBV28 and TRBJ1-2, with 8 bases identical to TRBD1. CDR1 is MDHEN and CDR2 is SYDVKM in the germline V gene. The CDR3 extends over 12 amino acids. The ends lost 7 bases at V and 8 bases at J; junction bases unmatched: 6. Here the CDR3 DNA reads TGTGCCAGCATCGTACAGGGGGGCGGCTACACCTTC. Amino acids: CASIVQGGGYTF.

This chain uses TRBV4-3 with TRBJ1-2; TRBD1 matches 8 bases. V trimming: 0 bases; J trimming: 6 bases; junction bases outside the gene matches: 9. Germline CDR1 is LGHNA and CDR2 is YSLEER. The CDR3 runs 16 residues. In DNA, the CDR3 is TGCGCCAGCAGCCAAGAACCGACAGGGGCAGAGGATGGCTACACCTTC. Its protein is CASSQEPTGAEDGYTF.

This clone was counted only a few times. This chain connects TRBV28 to TRBJ2-7; D perhaps matches TRBD1 (6 bases). Germline loops: CDR1 MDHEN, CDR2 SYDVKM. The CDR3 runs 15 residues. V lost 2 bases and J 1 base, leaving 12 bases between the germline ends. In DNA, the CDR3 is TGTGCCAGCAGTTTACTGACAGGACATTCCTACGAGCAGTACTTC. It is translated as CASSLLTGHSYEQYF.

The table lists this clone with a few counts. The gene calls are TRBV4-3 and TRBJ2-2; D possibly corresponds to TRBD2 (5 bases). V was trimmed by 1 base and J by 6 bases, leaving 12 bases between them. Germline CDR1 LGHNA, CDR2 YSLEER. The CDR3 extends over 15 amino acids. CDR3 DNA sequence: TGCGCCAGCAGCCAAGGACTATCGGTGGCCGGGGAGCTGTTTTTT. It specifies CASSQGLSVAGELFF.

The chain combines TRBV11-3 with TRBJ2-2; TRBD2 agrees at 8 bases. Trimming cost V 4 bases and J 3 bases; bases outside gene matches: 4. The CDR3 is 15 residues long. Germline V gene lookup returns CDR1 SGHNT and CDR2 YENEEA. The CDR3 loop reads CASSSAGGDTGELFF. The CDR3 coding sequence is TGTGCCAGCAGCTCCGCGGGGGGCGACACCGGGGAGCTGTTTTTT.

The chain is built from TRBV5-6 and TRBJ2-3, with TRBD2 identical over 7 bases. This CDR3 is 14 amino acids long. Germline-derived CDR1 and CDR2 are SGHDT and YYEEEE. Germline trimming cut 0 bases from V and 4 bases from J; bases unmatched to any gene: 2. The CDR3 here is CASSLVGLPDTQYF. The CDR3 region has the DNA TGTGCCAGCAGCTTGGTGGGACTACCAGATACGCAGTATTTT.

This clone showed up just a few times. This rearrangement joins TRBV12-5 to TRBJ2-7, with 7 bases matching TRBD2. Germline V CDR1 and CDR2: LGHNT, FRNRAP. This CDR3 is 14 amino acids long. J lost 5 bases, V lost 0 bases, and 4 bases had no gene match. CDR3 coding DNA: TGTGCTAGTGGTTTGGTACAGCGGGGCCACGAGCAGTACTTC. Residues: CASGLVQRGHEQYF.

The chain recombines TRBV11-2 with TRBJ2-7; TRBD1 matches 8 bases. V was clipped by 5 bases and J by 0 bases; unmatched bases: 3. Germline loops: CDR1 SGHAT, CDR2 FQNNGV. CDR3 length equals 14 residues. The CDR3 region is CASSQGQGSYEQYF. In DNA, the CDR3 is TGTGCCAGCAGCCAAGGACAGGGCTCCTACGAGCAGTACTTC.

This clone was seen more than once but under ten times. The chain employs TRBV12-5 and TRBJ2-6; D uncertain. Germline CDR1 and CDR2: LGHNT and FRNRAP. V was cut by 8 bases and J by 1 base, with 12 bases left in between. The CDR3 is 15 residues long. CDR3 loop: CASLQAISGANVLTF. CDR3 sequence (DNA): TGTGCTAGTTTGCAGGCTATATCTGGGGCCAACGTCCTGACTTTC.

This clone occurred once. The J gene is TRBJ2-7, the V gene TRBV6-6, with 8 bases identical to TRBD2. CDR1 and CDR2 from the germline V gene are MNHNY and SVGAGI (reference sequence). The CDR3 spans 14 residues. J gave up 0 bases and V 6 bases, and 4 bases lay outside the gene matches. The CDR3 protein is CASSRTSNSYEQYF. DNA for the CDR3: TGTGCCAGCAGCAGGACTAGCAACTCCTACGAGCAGTACTTC.

The chain combines TRBV29-1 with TRBJ2-2, with a tentative D call TRBD1 (5 bases). There are 14 residues in the CDR3. CDR1 and CDR2 (germline): SQVTM, ANQGSEA. The V end was cut by 1 base, the J end by 4 bases, with 10 bases between. CDR3: CSVEGRAGTGELFF. CDR3 DNA sequence: TGCAGCGTTGAAGGCAGGGCCGGCACCGGGGAGCTGTTTTTT.

The chain is built from TRBV28 and TRBJ1-5; perhaps TRBD1 as D (5 bases). V lost 10 bases, J lost 5 bases, and 21 bases lay in between. Germline assignment: CDR1 MDHEN and CDR2 SYDVKM. This CDR3 is 15 amino acids long. Here the CDR3 DNA reads TGTGCCACCCTCCCCGGGGGAGAGGGATATCAGCCCCAGCATTTT. Amino acid sequence: CATLPGGEGYQPQHF. Full variable domain (remainder filled in from reference TRBV28 and TRBJ1-5): DVKVTQSSRYLVKRTGEKVFLECVQDMDHENMFWYRQDPGLGLRLIYFSYDVKMKEKGDIPEGYSVSREKKERFSLILESASTNQTSMYLCATLPGGEGYQPQHFGDGTRLSIL.

The rearrangement links TRBV2 to TRBJ2-5, with D possibly TRBD2 on 6 matching bases. V was trimmed by 3 bases and J by 2 bases, leaving 16 bases between them. Germline V lookup: CDR1 SNHLY, CDR2 FYNNEI. There are 16 residues in the CDR3. This CDR3 reads CASSDPGGYGQETQYF. As DNA, the CDR3 is TGTGCCAGCAGTGATCCTGGAGGGTACGGGCAAGAGACCCAGTACTTC.